This is a list of T cell receptor beta chains from one sample in a study of cytomegalovirus exposure and HLA in healthy donors. Here immunoSEQ multiplex PCR was the method, and the copy in TCRdb shows in-frame clones only, minus some. The sample yields around 110,000 clones, roughly 70% seen once. Sequenced sample: PBMCs. These receptors all come from a man between 25 and 39 years old in good health and CMV-seropositive. CDR3s include the opening cysteine and the closing phenylalanine or tryptophan. The D gene is left open where the match is weak. Expanded clones are given a class, and other clones once, few, many or no size at all.

>NA|TRBJ1-1|NA|15|TRBV19
CASTISGYGNTEAFF
TGTGCCAGTACCATCAGCGGGTATGGGAACACTGAAGCTTTCTTT
>TRBD1|TRBJ1-2|NA|15|TRBV7-8
CASTTTRTGYNGYTF
TGTGCCAGCACTACTACCCGGACAGGGTATAATGGCTACACCTTC
>TRBD1|TRBJ1-2|NA|13|TRBV5-1
CASSADRADSYTF
TGCGCCAGCAGCGCGGACAGGGCGGATAGCTACACCTTC
>TRBD1|TRBJ1-6|NA|16|TRBV30
CAWRQGASSYNSPLHF
TGTGCCTGGCGACAGGGGGCGAGCTCCTATAATTCACCCCTCCACTTT
>NA|TRBJ1-3|few|15|TRBV10-1
CASSTGLESGNTIYF
TGCGCCAGCAGTACAGGGTTGGAATCTGGAAACACCATATATTTT
>TRBD2|TRBJ2-3|NA|14|TRBV19
CASSWGGRIDTQYF
TGTGCCAGTAGTTGGGGGGGTAGGATAGATACGCAGTATTTT
>NA|TRBJ1-2|NA|16|TRBV7-8
CASSLARGGQGYGYTF
TGTGCCAGCAGCTTAGCGCGGGGGGGGCAGGGCTATGGCTACACCTTC
>NA|TRBJ1-5|NA|14|TRBV28
CASSLYRSNQPQHF
TGTGCCAGCAGTTTATACAGGAGCAATCAGCCCCAGCATTTT
>NA|TRBJ2-2|NA|16|TRBV19
CASSTEFSGGTGELFF
TGTGCCAGTAGTACAGAGTTTAGCGGAGGCACCGGGGAGCTGTTTTTT
>TRBD2|TRBJ2-1|NA|15|TRBV9
CASSVEWGGYNEQFF
TGTGCCAGCAGCGTAGAGTGGGGGGGTTACAATGAGCAGTTCTTC
>NA|TRBJ2-3|NA|14|TRBV9
CASSGASVTDTQYF
TGTGCCAGCAGCGGGGCTAGCGTCACAGATACGCAGTATTTT
>NA|TRBJ1-1|NA|14|TRBV27
CASSSSEQGGEAFF
TGTGCCAGCAGTTCGTCCGAACAAGGAGGCGAAGCTTTCTTT
>TRBD1|TRBJ2-1|NA|13|TRBV5-1
CASSKDRVDEQFF
TGCGCCAGCAGTAAGGACAGGGTTGATGAGCAGTTCTTC
>NA|TRBJ2-7|NA|15|TRBV9
CASSVDVTSRGEQYF
TGTGCCAGCAGCGTAGACGTGACCAGCCGGGGCGAGCAGTACTTC
>TRBD2|TRBJ2-3|once|16|TRBV5-1
CASSLIRGTNTDTQYF
TGCGCCAGCAGCTTGATCCGCGGGACTAACACAGATACGCAGTATTTT
>TRBD1|TRBJ1-2|once|15|TRBV7-8
CASSFRETGLQGYTF
TGTGCCAGCAGCTTCCGAGAGACAGGGCTGCAGGGCTACACCTTC
>TRBD1|TRBJ2-3|NA|18|TRBV7-6
CASSLIISGTGAPDTQYF
TGTGCCAGCAGCTTAATCATCTCCGGGACAGGGGCCCCAGATACGCAGTATTTT
>TRBD2|TRBJ2-1|NA|14|TRBV27
CASSSAGLYNEQFF
TGTGCCAGCAGTTCAGCGGGACTCTACAATGAGCAGTTCTTC
>TRBD2|TRBJ2-1|NA|15|TRBV7-2
CASSSSGDFYNEQFF
TGTGCCAGCAGTTCCAGCGGGGACTTCTACAATGAGCAGTTCTTC
>NA|TRBJ1-5|NA|14|TRBV10-3
CAISFDISNQPQHF
TGTGCCATCAGTTTCGACATTAGCAATCAGCCCCAGCATTTT
>NA|TRBJ1-2|few|15|TRBV7-2
CASSLAIGGDGGYTF
TGTGCCAGCAGCTTAGCCATCGGGGGGGATGGAGGCTACACCTTC
>TRBD1|TRBJ1-2|NA|15|TRBV6-1
CASSIGQGGIYGYTF
TGTGCCAGCAGTATCGGACAGGGTGGTATCTATGGCTACACCTTC
>NA|TRBJ2-5|NA|14|TRBV29-1
CSVLPFGLQETQYF
TGCAGCGTTCTCCCTTTTGGGCTACAAGAGACCCAGTACTTC
>NA|TRBJ2-3|once|14|TRBV18
CASSPLSGTDTQYF
TGTGCCAGCTCACCACTCAGTGGCACAGATACGCAGTATTTT
>NA|TRBJ2-1|NA|12|TRBV7-6
CASSWRGNEQFF
TGTGCCAGCAGCTGGAGAGGTAATGAGCAGTTCTTC
>NA|TRBJ1-1|NA|15|TRBV6-5
CASSRGRRGDTEAFF
TGTGCCAGCAGTCGGGGGAGGAGAGGAGACACTGAAGCTTTCTTT
>NA|TRBJ1-1|NA|13|TRBV15
CATTGSMNTEAFF
TGTGCCACTACGGGTTCCATGAACACTGAAGCTTTCTTT
>TRBD1|TRBJ1-6|NA|15|TRBV27
CASSWGQGSNSPLHF
TGTGCCAGCAGTTGGGGACAGGGCAGCAATTCACCCCTCCACTTT
>TRBD2|TRBJ2-5|few|15|TRBV6-6
CASSPGLAVQETQYF
TGTGCCAGCAGCCCGGGACTAGCGGTCCAAGAGACCCAGTACTTC
>TRBD1|TRBJ1-5|NA|15|TRBV4-1
CASSQGGAGGQPQHF
TGCGCCAGCAGCCAAGGGGGGGCAGGGGGCCAGCCCCAGCATTTT
>TRBD1|TRBJ1-4|NA|14|TRBV19
CASSIAQGSEKLFF
TGTGCCAGTAGTATCGCACAGGGGAGTGAAAAACTGTTTTTT
>NA|TRBJ2-3|NA|13|TRBV6-4
CASKASGTDTQYF
TGTGCCAGCAAGGCAAGCGGAACAGATACGCAGTATTTT
>TRBD2|TRBJ2-3|once|15|TRBV2
CASRTRGSGTDTQYF
TGTGCCAGCAGGACCCGTGGTAGCGGGACAGATACGCAGTATTTT
>TRBD1|TRBJ2-5|NA|15|TRBV6-1
CASSAVTGSQETQYF
TGTGCCAGCAGTGCTGTGACAGGGTCCCAAGAGACCCAGTACTTC
>NA|TRBJ1-4|NA|14|TRBV27
CASSSYQGSEKLFF
TGTGCCAGCAGTTCGTATCAGGGGAGTGAAAAACTGTTTTTT
>TRBD1|TRBJ1-5|NA|15|TRBV7-2
CASSSRTGRNQPQHF
TGTGCCAGCAGCTCCCGGACAGGGCGCAATCAGCCCCAGCATTTT
>TRBD2|TRBJ2-3|few|16|TRBV14
CASSPGTSGFPDTQYF
TGTGCCAGCAGCCCCGGGACTAGCGGTTTCCCAGATACGCAGTATTTT